The sequence of this T cell receptor (beta chain) was determined in a study of T cells in Graves' hyperthyroidism and ophthalmopathy. Regarding this clonotype: Its antigen is still unknown.

Uncontrolled infection, other autoimmune disease, pregnancy and lactation each barred patients from inclusion. The CDR3 runs to 14 residues. V lost 5 bases to trimming and J lost 6 bases, with 13 bases between them. The germline CDR1 and CDR2 sequences are MGHRA and YSYEKL. Amplification targeted TCR beta CDR3 regions from RNA transcripts. HTBI primers were employed in a first-round RT-PCR of the TCR CDR3. TCRdb reprocessed the multiplex PCR reads with MiXCR, giving one entry per CDR3 protein. The table lists approximately 740,000 distinct CDR3 sequences, 13% to 15% of them singletons. Study-wide findings and caveats: Blood also carried most thyroid clonotypes expanded above 0.001.

Material: blood. This receptor was obtained from a woman younger than 30 with Graves' hyperthyroidism. The chain is built from TRBV4-1 and TRBJ2-2; tentatively, D is TRBD2 (6 bases). The CDR3 region has the DNA TGCGCCAGCAGCTTGCGGGAACGGGCCGGGGAGCTGTTTTTT. Amino acids: CASSLRERAGELFF.